Shown below are 11 T cell receptor beta chains from a single sample sequenced in a study of blood T cell repertoires in COVID-19. Clones were sequenced by immunoSEQ multiplex PCR, and TCRdb holds only the in-frame ones, with some missing. Of around 200,000 clones in the sample, just under 90% were seen once. Sequenced input: peripheral blood. The receptors were sampled from a man aged 55 to 70 who had recovered from COVID-19.

This clone is a singleton in its sample. The chain combines TRBV7-9 with TRBJ1-3; 8 positions agree with TRBD1. In germline, CDR1 is SEHNR, CDR2 FQNEAQ (reference sequence). CDR3 length: 16 residues. V was clipped by 5 bases and J by 0 bases; unmatched bases: 6. The CDR3 DNA reads as TGTGCCAGCAGCGCCGGACAGGGAGTCTCTGGAAACACCATATATTTT. Protein sequence: CASSAGQGVSGNTIYF.

The V gene is TRBV14, the J gene TRBJ2-2; 8 nucleotides align to TRBD1. V lost 3 bases to trimming and J lost 6 bases; unmatched junction nucleotides: 3. Germline-derived CDR1 and CDR2 are SGHDN and FVKESK. The CDR3 totals 14 residues. The CDR3 DNA is TGTGCCAGCAGCCAGGACAGGGTTCCCGGGGAGCTGTTTTTT. Translation gives CASSQDRVPGELFF.

In this sample, this clone turned up once. Other DNA sequences from this sample encode an identical CDR3 as well. J is TRBJ1-3 and V is TRBV9, with D possibly TRBD1 on 5 matching bases. The ends were cut back, 0 bases at V and 4 bases at J, with 8 bases in the middle. The CDR3 has 14 amino acids. Germline CDR1 reads SGDLS; CDR2 reads YYNGEE. The CDR3 nucleotides are TGTGCCAGCAGCGTAGCAGGGTCCGGAAACACCATATATTTT. It is translated as CASSVAGSGNTIYF.

The chain links TRBV6-4 to TRBJ1-4, with 8 nucleotides matching TRBD1. V lost 2 bases to trimming and J lost 5 bases; unmatched junction nucleotides: 4. CDR3 size: 15 residues. Germline values: CDR1 MRHNA, CDR2 SNTAGT. CDR3: CASSDRDRGNEKLFF. DNA for the CDR3: TGTGCCAGCAGTGACCGAGACAGGGGAAATGAAAAACTGTTTTTT.

This clone was recorded once. The V and J genes are TRBV5-1 and TRBJ2-6; TRBD1 is a possible D gene (6 bases). Trimming removed 4 bases at V and 6 bases at J, with 14 bases between. CDR3 length: 15 residues. From germline, CDR1 is SGHRS and CDR2 YFSETQ. The CDR3 DNA is TGCGCCAGCAGCCCTGGGACATTCCCGGCCAACGTCCTGACTTTC. It translates to CASSPGTFPANVLTF.

The chain uses TRBV5-1 and TRBJ2-1, with TRBD2 as a possible D gene (6 bases). CDR1 is SGHRS, CDR2 YFSETQ, per germline. The CDR3 is 16 amino acids. The ends were cut back, 0 bases at V and 7 bases at J, with 17 bases in the middle. CDR3 region: CASSLEGTRRVNEQFF. The CDR3 nucleotides are TGCGCCAGCAGCTTGGAGGGGACGAGGAGGGTGAATGAGCAGTTCTTC.

The CDR3 reads CASSIEGEVARNTQYF. In nucleotides, the CDR3 is TGTGCCAGTAGTATAGAAGGGGAGGTAGCGCGAAATACGCAGTATTTT. This rearrangement joins TRBV19 to TRBJ2-3, with a tentative D call TRBD2 (6 bases). The V end lost 0 bases, the J end lost 7 bases, and 17 bases lay between the germline ends. The CDR3 is made up of 16 amino acids. Germline loops: CDR1 LNHDA, CDR2 SQIVND (reference sequence).

This clone was detected only a few times. The V gene is TRBV11-2, the J gene TRBJ2-7; TRBD2 might be the D (6 bases). Germline V gene data show CDR1 as SGHAT and CDR2 as FQNNGV. The CDR3 has 13 amino acids. V dropped 5 bases and J dropped 4 bases, with 12 bases sitting between them. The CDR3 spells CASSPSAGYEQYF. DNA of the CDR3: TGTGCCAGCAGCCCCTCGGCGGGGTACGAGCAGTACTTC.

Turning to this clone: Other DNA sequences in the sample encode the same CDR3. V is TRBV28 and J is TRBJ2-3; D is unresolved. The CDR3 totals 14 residues. V was cut by 4 bases and J by 0 bases, with 8 bases left in between. The germline V gene has CDR1 MDHEN and CDR2 SYDVKM. CDR3 sequence: CASSSGGSTDTQYF. As DNA, the CDR3 is TGTGCCAGCAGTTCCGGCGGTAGCACAGATACGCAGTATTTT.

V and J are TRBV6-6 and TRBJ2-7; TRBD2 agrees at 11 bases. Germline trimming cut 9 bases from V and 7 bases from J; bases unmatched to any gene: 2. The CDR3 has 11 amino acids. The V gene's germline CDR1 is MNHNY and CDR2 SVGAGI (reference sequence). The CDR3 reads CASRTSGEQYF. The CDR3 DNA follows: TGTGCCAGTAGGACTAGCGGGGAGCAGTACTTC.

This clone was recorded a few times. The V and J genes are TRBV4-1 and TRBJ1-4; 8 positions match TRBD1. After removal of 1 base from V and 3 bases from J, the junction contained 4 bases not matched to a gene. This CDR3 contains 16 residues. Per germline, CDR1 MGHRA and CDR2 YSYEKL. In DNA, the CDR3 is TGCGCCAGCAGCCAAGCCCAGGGGGCTCCTAATGAAAAACTGTTTTTT. Its translation: CASSQAQGAPNEKLFF.